This T cell receptor beta chain was recorded in a study of T cell repertoires in ileal Crohn's disease. Study summary: About half of patients got postoperative therapy: approximately 12 thiopurines, under 20 anti-TNF.

The count of this clone is one. Per germline, CDR1 SGHNT and CDR2 YYREEE (reference sequence). The CDR3 contains 14 residues. V was clipped by 3 bases and J by 5 bases, with 15 bases between them. Produced via immunoSEQ multiplex PCR; TCRdb's table is partial and in-frame only. The sample lists about 4,000 clones; around 85% were seen once. Time point of the sample: neoterminal ileum biopsy at postoperative endoscopy, about 6 months after surgery. Source material: ileal tissue. The sequence was collected from an adult with Crohn's disease. The chain employs TRBV5-4 and TRBJ2-7; perhaps TRBD2 as D (5 bases). The CDR3 coding sequence is TGTGCCAGCAGCTCTGAGGGTGGAACGCACGAGCAGTACTTC. It is translated as CASSSEGGTHEQYF.